This paragraph reports one TCR beta chain. Its target is not known. Both 60 Vbeta primers and 13 Jbeta primers went into the PCR. Authors' analysis steps: Roughly 11 million of the about 80 million unique TCR beta chains counted in a later analysis were shared. Generated by immunoSEQ multiplex PCR, the TCRdb table keeps only in-frame clones and is missing some. V, J and clone size are those of that table, while D and trimming were read from the DNA. The profile shows around 170,000 clones, around 78% of them singletons. The V end lost 4 bases, the J end lost 4 bases, and 19 bases lay between the germline ends. The germline V gene encodes CDR1 MNHEY and CDR2 SMNVEV (reference sequence). This CDR3 has 16 residues. The data originate from a study of cytomegalovirus exposure and HLA in healthy donors. Study findings and constraints: TCR beta sequences numbering around 15,000 were associated with HLA alleles at 0.05 false discovery rate in a later analysis.

The clonotype originates from a man in his late teens or twenties in good health and CMV-seronegative. The sequenced sample consisted of PBMCs. The chain carries TRBV27 and TRBJ2-5; tentatively, D is TRBD2 (5 bases). In nucleotides, the CDR3 is TGTGCCAGCAGTTCCTCCCACCTAGCCACGATAGAGACCCAGTACTTC. Translating it yields CASSSSHLATIETQYF.